The sample holds a few counts of the clone carrying this TCR beta chain. The antigen is undetermined. Sequenced by immunoSEQ multiplex PCR; TCRdb stores in-frame clones only, minus some. Among about 160,000 clones listed, about nine tenths were seen once. The data are from a study of cytomegalovirus exposure and HLA in healthy donors. On the study more broadly: The same platform was used for the 100 to 150 validation repertoires as for the roughly 660 first-cohort repertoires, as reported in a later analysis. Findings and limits, study-wide: One later analysis, an examination of the approximately 120 validation repertoires, found that first-cohort TCR clusters tended to co-occur in them. High sensitivity and specificity were reportedly achieved when the classifier diagnosed cytomegalovirus status.

Germline values: CDR1 MNHEY, CDR2 SMNVEV (reference sequence). V lost 6 bases, J lost 4 bases, and 10 bases lay in between. The CDR3 has 12 amino acids. The specimen was PBMCs. The TCR sequence derives from a woman aged 18-29 years in good health and CMV-seropositive. The chain has TRBV27 and TRBJ2-7; D is unclear. CDR3 loop: CASRETPYEQYF. The CDR3 DNA reads TGTGCCAGCAGAGAGACACCATACGAGCAGTACTTC.